This is a list of T cell receptor beta chains from one sample in a study of blood T cells in healthy people across ages. MiXCR was run by TCRdb on the 5' RACE reads, yielding one entry per CDR3 protein. The table lists 1.5 million to 2 million distinct CDR3 sequences, under 30% of them singletons. The sample taken for sequencing was blood. The receptors originated from a woman in her thirties in good health. The CDR3 runs from the conserved cysteine through the conserved F or W. A D gene is named only where the DNA matches it firmly. Clone size is not always given. Where it is, it says once, few, many or a class for expanded clones.

abundance	d_gene	j_gene	v_gene	CDR3aa	CDR3nt
-	TRBD1	TRBJ1-5	TRBV2	CASSESYGTGGNQPQHF	TGTGCCAGCAGTGAGTCGTACGGGACAGGGGGCAATCAGCCCCAGCATTTT
few	-	TRBJ1-1	TRBV28	CASSTDPPLGEAFF	TGTGCCAGCAGTACCGACCCACCCCTGGGGGAAGCTTTCTTT
once	-	TRBJ1-6	TRBV30	CAWRGSWGSPLHF	TGTGCCTGGAGGGGGTCCTGGGGTTCACCCCTCCACTTT
-	TRBD2	TRBJ2-1	TRBV10-2	CASRLGTSGGAGEQFF	TGCGCCAGCAGGTTGGGGACTAGCGGGGGGGCCGGTGAGCAGTTCTTC
-	-	TRBJ1-2	TRBV29-1	CSVIYRAWGDGYTF	TGCAGCGTCATTTACAGGGCTTGGGGAGATGGCTACACCTTC
-	-	TRBJ2-3	TRBV2	CASIRDAFTDTQYF	TGTGCCAGCATACGAGACGCTTTCACAGATACGCAGTATTTT
few	TRBD2	TRBJ2-1	TRBV6-2/TRBV6-3	CASSYSGGGATNEQFF	TGTGCCAGCAGTTACTCAGGCGGGGGGGCTACCAATGAGCAGTTCTTC
many	-	TRBJ2-5	TRBV7-2	CASSLASAETQYF	TGTGCCAGCAGCTTAGCTAGCGCGGAAACCCAGTACTTC
few	-	TRBJ1-1	TRBV7-9	CASSLEAGRNTEAFF	TGTGCCAGCAGCTTAGAAGCAGGGAGGAACACTGAAGCTTTCTTT
-	TRBD1	TRBJ2-5	TRBV12-5	CASAPTGTGLGETQYF	TGTGCTAGTGCCCCGACCGGGACAGGGCTCGGAGAGACCCAGTACTTC
-	TRBD1	TRBJ1-1	TRBV6-5	CASSVDRQNTEAFF	TGTGCCAGCAGTGTGGACAGGCAGAACACTGAAGCTTTCTTT
-	-	TRBJ1-2	TRBV19	CASSINGQIDGYTF	TGTGCCAGTAGTATTAACGGACAGATCGATGGCTACACCTTC
-	-	TRBJ2-1	TRBV5-5	CASSLALVAANEQFF	TGTGCCAGCAGCTTGGCCCTGGTAGCGGCAAATGAGCAGTTCTTC